This T cell receptor beta chain was found in a study of neurological immune-mediated disorders. The sample holds many counts of this clonotype. The germline V gene has CDR1 MGHRA and CDR2 YSYEKL. The CDR3 is 14 amino acids. Trimming shortened V by 6 bases and J by 5 bases, and 14 bases separated the two germline ends. TCRdb redid the calling of the 5' RACE reads with MiXCR, one entry per CDR3 protein. The sample lists some 16,000 distinct CDR3 sequences; about 9% were seen once. The sample consisted of CD8+ T cells from blood. This receptor was obtained from a man in his fifties in good health. The rearrangement joins TRBV4-1 to TRBJ1-5; D may be TRBD1 (6 bases). CDR3 loop: CASSQRQAHQPQHF. CDR3 bases: TGCGCCAGCAGTCAGAGACAGGCCCATCAGCCCCAGCATTTT.